Below are 3 T cell receptor beta chains sequenced from a single sample in a study of early T cells in non-severe SARS-CoV-2 infection. TCRdb processed the 5' RACE reads anew with MiXCR; each CDR3 protein has one entry. The sample includes 100,000 to 120,000 distinct CDR3 sequences, roughly 12% of them seen just once. Source: whole blood, taken at baseline. The receptors here all came from an adult who was a healthcare worker with PCR-confirmed SARS-CoV-2 infection or an uninfected control (not recorded which).

This clonotype came up once. V gene TRBV5-4 combines with J gene TRBJ2-5; D remains unclear. V was cut by 0 bases and J by 4 bases, with 16 bases left in between. Germline assignment: CDR1 SGHNT and CDR2 YYREEE (reference sequence). CDR3 size: 16 residues. This chain's CDR3 is CASSLDATSLGETQYF. The CDR3 nucleotides read TGTGCCAGCAGCTTGGACGCCACCAGTTTAGGAGAGACCCAGTACTTC.

The chain is built from TRBV7-2 and TRBJ2-5; maybe TRBD2 (5 bases). CDR1 SGHTA and CDR2 FQGNSA come from the germline V gene. With 3 bases removed from V and 3 bases from J, the gap between germline ends came to 14 bases. The CDR3 consists of 15 residues. Here the CDR3 reads CASSFALALEETQYF. CDR3 coding DNA: TGTGCCAGCAGCTTTGCTCTAGCTCTTGAAGAGACCCAGTACTTC.

A word on this clonotype: One junction end does not reproduce the germline sequence, and a read error may be involved. V is TRBV12-3 or TRBV12-4 and J is TRBJ1-3; no clear D. CDR3 length: 13 residues. CDR3 amino acids: CVSSLVGGNTIYF. The CDR3 DNA sequence: TGTGTCAGCAGTTTAGTTGGAGGAAACACCATATATTTT.